The 19 T cell receptor beta chains below come from one sample, sequenced in a study of siplizumab effects on memory and regulatory T cells. Sequencing was performed with immunoSEQ multiplex PCR; in TCRdb, only in-frame clones are kept and a portion is missing. The table shows 75,000 to 100,000 clones, with about 93% occurring only once. Sequenced sample: non-Treg CD4+ T cells sorted from blood. These receptors were taken from a human donor in good health.

The CDR3 DNA reads as TGTGCCAGCAGTGAACGACGGGGCTCTGGAAACACCATATATTTT. Translated, it gives CASSERRGSGNTIYF. This chain connects TRBV6-1 to TRBJ1-3; no reliable D call. Trimming left V 2 bases short and J 0 bases short, with 8 bases between. The CDR3 loop spans 15 amino acids. Germline CDR1 and CDR2: MNHNS and SASEGT.

The chain links TRBV28 to TRBJ1-6, with D possibly being TRBD1 (5 bases). Trimming left V 6 bases short and J 9 bases short, with 9 bases between. The CDR3 contains 12 residues. The germline V gene encodes CDR1 MDHEN and CDR2 SYDVKM. CDR3 coding DNA: TGTGCCAGCAGATGGGACGGTTCACCCCTCCACTTT. Its translation is CASRWDGSPLHF.

CDR3 region: CAWSVLENYGYTF. As DNA, the CDR3 is TGTGCCTGGAGTGTTTTAGAGAACTATGGCTACACCTTC. The V gene is TRBV30, the J gene TRBJ1-2; no definite D call. The V end lost 0 bases, the J end lost 2 bases, and 7 bases lay between the germline ends. The CDR3 has 13 amino acids. Looked up from germline, CDR1 is GTSNPN and CDR2 is SVGIG (reference sequence).

Written as DNA, the CDR3 is TGTGCCAGCAGTGAAGCTCACTACGGGACAGGGGTTGGCGAGCAGTACTTC. Translation gives CASSEAHYGTGVGEQYF. V is TRBV6-1 and J is TRBJ2-7; 10 bases are a match to TRBD1. V shed 0 bases and J 6 bases; nucleotides not matched to a gene: 11. From germline, CDR1 is MNHNS and CDR2 SASEGT. The CDR3 covers 17 residues.

This chain links TRBV7-6 with TRBJ1-1; 11 nucleotides line up with TRBD1. Germline-derived CDR1 and CDR2 are SGHVS and FNYEAQ. This CDR3 contains 16 residues. V was clipped by 5 bases and J by 0 bases; unmatched bases: 5. The CDR3 DNA is TGTGCCAGCAGCAGGACAGGGGGCGCGGTGAACACTGAAGCTTTCTTT. Protein: CASSRTGGAVNTEAFF.

The chain has TRBV2 and TRBJ2-5; TRBD2 matches at 11 bases. The CDR3 is made up of 15 amino acids. The ends lost 5 bases at V and 3 bases at J; junction bases unmatched: 5. Germline V gives CDR1 SNHLY, CDR2 FYNNEI. The CDR3 loop reads CASSTLAGGKETQYF. The CDR3 DNA is TGTGCCAGCAGTACCCTAGCGGGGGGAAAAGAGACCCAGTACTTC.

The genes are TRBV6-1 and TRBJ1-3; weak D call: TRBD1 (6 bases). The germline V gene encodes CDR1 MNHNS and CDR2 SASEGT. The CDR3 extends over 13 amino acids. The V and J ends lost 6 bases and 3 bases respectively, with 9 bases between them. CDR3 in amino acids: CASRGGSGNTIYF. For the CDR3, the DNA is TGTGCCAGCAGAGGGGGTAGTGGAAACACCATATATTTT.

The gene calls are TRBV2 and TRBJ2-5; D gene unclear. CDR3 size: 11 residues. Germline CDR1 SNHLY, CDR2 FYNNEI. Trimming left V 7 bases short and J 3 bases short, with 6 bases between. Here the CDR3 reads CASTTEETQYF. The CDR3 coding sequence is TGTGCCAGCACGACGGAAGAGACCCAGTACTTC.

This rearrangement joins TRBV4-1 to TRBJ2-3, with D perhaps TRBD1 or TRBD2 (5 bases each). Per the germline V gene, CDR1 is MGHRA and CDR2 is YSYEKL. Trimming left V 1 base short and J 2 bases short, with 10 bases between. This CDR3 comprises 15 residues. The chain's CDR3 is CASSQVGGTTDTQYF. CDR3 sequence (DNA): TGCGCCAGCAGCCAAGTGGGTGGGACCACAGATACGCAGTATTTT.

CDR3: CASSQDFGTGSEQFF. The CDR3 DNA is TGTGCCAGCAGCCAAGACTTCGGGACAGGCAGTGAGCAGTTCTTC. The J gene is TRBJ2-1, the V gene TRBV14; TRBD1 matches at 8 bases. Trimming removed 0 bases from V and 9 bases from J; junction bases left unmatched: 7. CDR1 is SGHDN and CDR2 is FVKESK in the germline V gene. The CDR3 extends over 15 amino acids.

The rearrangement uses TRBV7-9 and TRBJ1-2; the D is unclear. The CDR3 length is 12 residues. V lost 5 bases and J lost 1, with 5 bases in between. The germline V gene has CDR1 SEHNR and CDR2 FQNEAQ (reference sequence). The CDR3 here is CASSPYNYGYTF. Here the CDR3 DNA reads TGTGCCAGCAGCCCCTATAACTATGGCTACACCTTC.

This clone occurred once. The genes are TRBV7-9 and TRBJ1-1; 9 positions match TRBD1. Looked up from germline, CDR1 is SEHNR and CDR2 is FQNEAQ (reference sequence). The V gene end was trimmed by 3 bases and the J gene end by 1 base; junction bases not matched to a gene: 0. The CDR3 loop spans 14 amino acids. Here the CDR3 reads CASSLGQGNTEAFF. The DNA for the CDR3 is TGTGCCAGCAGCTTGGGACAGGGGAACACTGAAGCTTTCTTT.

The chain links TRBV30 to TRBJ1-6, with 8 positions matching TRBD1. This CDR3 has 15 residues. The junction had 5 bases not matched to a gene; V was cut back by 2 bases and J by 5 bases. Germline assignment: CDR1 GTSNPN and CDR2 SVGIG (reference sequence). The CDR3 coding sequence is TGTGCCTGGAGTACAGACAGGGGAAATAATTCACCCCTCCACTTT. This codes for CAWSTDRGNNSPLHF.

V and J are TRBV19 and TRBJ2-2, with a weak D call TRBD2 (5 bases). Trimming removed 1 base from V and 4 bases from J, with 13 bases in between. The CDR3 has 16 residues. Germline V gives CDR1 LNHDA, CDR2 SQIVND (reference sequence). The CDR3 loop reads CASSIVGGPLTGELFF. In nucleotides, the CDR3 is TGTGCCAGTAGTATAGTAGGCGGGCCTCTCACCGGGGAGCTGTTTTTT.

The rearrangement uses TRBV14 and TRBJ1-1, with D perhaps TRBD1 (5 bases). The CDR3 sequence is 14 residues long. CDR1 SGHDN and CDR2 FVKESK come from the germline V gene. V lost 4 bases, J lost 6 bases, and 15 bases lay in between. The CDR3 here is CASSRGHGTAEAFF. CDR3 nucleotide sequence: TGTGCCAGCAGCCGAGGACACGGAACGGCTGAAGCTTTCTTT. The full variable domain, in which reference TRBV14 and TRBJ1-1 provide the parts outside the CDR3, is EAGVTQFPSHSVIEKGQTVTLRCDPISGHDNLYWYRRVMGKEIKFLLHFVKESKQDESGMPNNRFLAERTGGTYSTLKVQPAELEDSGVYFCASSRGHGTAEAFFGQGTRLTVV.

This clone was detected only once. The same CDR3 also results from other DNA sequences found in this sample. The gene calls are TRBV18 and TRBJ2-2; D is uncertain. Trimming stripped 0 bases from V and 4 bases from J, with 6 bases between. This CDR3 has 14 amino acids. CDR1 KGHSH and CDR2 LQKENI come from the germline V gene. CDR3 sequence: CASSPPGLTGELFF. In DNA form, the CDR3 reads TGTGCCAGCTCACCACCAGGGCTCACCGGGGAGCTGTTTTTT.

CDR3 loop: CASSPDARNTEAFF. CDR3 sequence (DNA): TGCGCCAGCAGCCCCGACGCAAGGAACACTGAAGCTTTCTTT. The chain combines TRBV5-1 with TRBJ1-1; D unresolved. Germline V CDR1 and CDR2: SGHRS, YFSETQ. V was pared by 4 bases and J by 1 base, with 11 bases between. The CDR3 spans 14 residues.

V usage is TRBV30 and J usage is TRBJ1-4; D ambiguous. This CDR3 is 14 amino acids long. Germline lookup yields CDR1 GTSNPN and CDR2 SVGIG (reference sequence). Trimming left V 3 bases short and J 0 bases short, with 8 bases between. CDR3 coding DNA: TGTGCCTGGAGCCCGATGGCAACTAATGAAAAACTGTTTTTT. Its translation is CAWSPMATNEKLFF.

The rearrangement uses TRBV11-2 and TRBJ2-3; tentatively, D is TRBD1 (6 bases). With 5 bases removed from V and 4 bases from J, the gap between germline ends came to 10 bases. The CDR3 is made up of 13 amino acids. The germline V gene encodes CDR1 SGHAT and CDR2 FQNNGV. CDR3 region: CASSQGSPDTQYF. CDR3 DNA: TGTGCCAGCAGCCAGGGGTCACCAGATACGCAGTATTTT.